The clone carrying this TCR beta chain turned up a few times. As yet, its antigen is unknown. Bulk TCR libraries were made with methods that had been previously described and with listed TCR primers. One entry per CDR3 protein, called by TCRdb with MiXCR from the PCR reads. The sample includes around 460,000 distinct CDR3 sequences, roughly 24% of them seen just once. The data originate from a study of molecular identifiers for immune sequencing clone quantification. Germline V gene data show CDR1 as GTSNPN and CDR2 as SVGIG (reference sequence). The CDR3 has 13 residues. The ends were cut back, 4 bases at V and 4 bases at J, with 14 bases in the middle. Overall study results and limits: Over 97% of CMV-specific effector molecules, but under 1% of naive ones, were in clones above 20 copies. Highly expanded clone sizes could be underestimated by identical TCR molecules sharing a barcode.

Input material: naive CD8+ T cells from blood, with Jurkat cell RNA spiked in. Subset defined: FACS-sorted CD8+CD4-CCR7+CD45RA+ naive T cells. The clonotype originates from a human donor in good health. Some libraries in this study had Jurkat cell RNA spiked in. The gene calls are TRBV30 and TRBJ2-7; tentatively, D is TRBD2 (6 bases). CDR3 amino acids: CAWKGGNLYEQYF. The CDR3 coding sequence is TGTGCCTGGAAGGGCGGGAATCTATACGAGCAGTACTTC.